Shown below are 32 T cell receptor beta chains from a single sample sequenced in a study of post-analysis software for immune sequencing data. Overall study results and limits: Higher frequency in patients than in controls was seen for roughly five TRBV segments, with TRBV5-6, TRBV5-1 and TRBV20-1 among them.

Presence of unique molecular identifiers characterized the TCR beta cDNA libraries. TCRdb itself ran the PCR reads through MiXCR, one entry per CDR3 protein. The sample shows almost 700,000 distinct CDR3 sequences, roughly three fifths of them seen only once. These receptors lack a known antigen. The sequencing sample was made of blood. Every receptor here comes from a girl aged 2 to 10 with multiple sclerosis.

This chain uses TRBV4-3 with TRBJ2-5; D unclear. In germline, CDR1 is LGHNA, CDR2 YSLEER. The CDR3 is 17 residues long. Deletions cut 0 bases from V and 1 base from J, with 15 bases between. CDR3 protein: CASSQDPRTVLQETQYF. Written as DNA, the CDR3 is TGCGCCAGCAGCCAAGATCCCCGGACGGTGCTCCAAGAGACCCAGTACTTC.

The rearrangement joins TRBV5-5 to TRBJ2-5, with TRBD2 identical over 16 bases. The CDR3 loop spans 19 amino acids. With 0 bases clipped from V and 5 bases from J, the junction kept 10 bases outside the gene matches. Germline V CDR1 and CDR2: SGHKS, YYEKEE (reference sequence). DNA for the CDR3: TGTGCCAGCAGCTTGGAGGGGACTAGCGGGAGGGCCATCCAGGAGACCCAGTACTTC. Its translation is CASSLEGTSGRAIQETQYF.

The chain recombines TRBV29-1 with TRBJ2-1; 9 nucleotides align to TRBD2. With 2 bases clipped from V and 10 bases from J, the junction kept 9 bases outside the gene matches. There are 14 residues in the CDR3. The V gene's germline CDR1 is SQVTM and CDR2 ANQGSEA. The DNA of the CDR3 is TGCAGCGTTGAATGGGTTAGCGGGAGTGGGGAGCAGTTCTTC. This translates into CSVEWVSGSGEQFF.

The gene calls are TRBV28 and TRBJ2-3, with TRBD2 identical over 8 bases. The CDR3 covers 14 residues. The V and J ends lost 6 bases and 4 bases, in that order; junction bases with no gene match: 6. CDR1 MDHEN and CDR2 SYDVKM come from the germline V gene. The CDR3 nucleotides read TGTGCCAGCAGGGCGGGAGGAGGAGCAGATACGCAGTATTTT. Residues: CASRAGGGADTQYF.

Comments on this clonotype: A much larger clone lies one base from this, so it may be a read error. V and J are TRBV15 and TRBJ2-7; D might be TRBD1 (5 bases). The CDR3 contains 13 residues. CDR1 is LNHNV, CDR2 YYDKDF, per germline (reference sequence). The CDR3 loop reads CTTSTGITYEQYF. The CDR3 nucleotides read TGTACCACCAGCACAGGAATTACCTACGAGCAGTACTTC.

The gene calls are TRBV9 and TRBJ2-1; TRBD1 matches at 9 bases. Germline V gene sequence: CDR1 SGDLS, CDR2 YYNGEE. Trimming at V came to 3 bases and at J to 4 bases, leaving 5 bases not matched to a gene. This CDR3 contains 15 residues. The CDR3 DNA is TGTGCCAGCAGCGGCCGGGACAGGGCTTACAATGAGCAGTTCTTC. It is translated as CASSGRDRAYNEQFF.

V and J are TRBV20-1 and TRBJ2-4; 10 bases line up with TRBD2. J lost 0 bases, V lost 6 bases, and 5 bases had no gene match. Germline CDR1 reads DFQATT; CDR2 reads SNEGSKA (reference sequence). The CDR3 has 15 amino acids. CDR3 DNA sequence: TGCAGTGCCCACCTAGCGGGGGTAGCCAAAAACATTCAGTACTTC. Translating gives CSAHLAGVAKNIQYF.

The table lists this clonotype with a count of one. Germline and junction disagree at one end, which may indicate a read error. V usage is TRBV5-5 and J usage is TRBJ1-1; D not certain. The CDR3 has 13 amino acids. Germline V gene sequence: CDR1 SGHKS, CDR2 YYEKEE (reference sequence). CDR3 loop: CASSFSEHTEAFF. The CDR3 DNA follows: TGTGCCAGCAGCTTTTCGGAGCACACCGAAGCTTTCTTT.

The CDR3 DNA follows: TGCAGTGCCGTAGGTTGGGGTACGAGGGGGCAGTTCTTC. Translated: CSAVGWGTRGQFF. The rearrangement links TRBV20-1 to TRBJ2-1, with D perhaps being TRBD1 or TRBD2 (5 bases each). The CDR3 has 13 amino acids. Per germline, CDR1 DFQATT and CDR2 SNEGSKA (reference sequence). V was trimmed by 6 bases and J by 12 bases, leaving 21 bases between them.

CDR3 sequence: CASSPGNQGKLFF. The CDR3 coding sequence is TGTGCCAGCAGCCCGGGGAACCAAGGAAAACTGTTTTTT. The rearrangement uses TRBV7-6 and TRBJ1-4; D uncertain. The CDR3 runs 13 residues. CDR1 and CDR2 from the germline V gene are SGHVS and FNYEAQ. Trimming took off 5 bases at V and 10 bases at J, with 14 bases between the two ends. Based on the CDR3 plus reference TRBV7-6 and TRBJ1-4, the full variable domain is GAGVSQSPRYKVTKRGQDVALRCDPISGHVSLYWYRQALGQGPEFLTYFNYEAQQDKSGLPNDRFSAERPEGSISTLTIQRTEQRDSAMYRCASSPGNQGKLFFGSGTQLSVL.

The chain joins TRBV6-1 to TRBJ1-4; D possibly corresponds to TRBD1 (5 bases). This CDR3 has 16 residues. Germline CDR1 reads MNHNS; CDR2 reads SASEGT. Trimming left V 6 bases short and J 7 bases short, with 21 bases between. The DNA of the CDR3 is TGTGCCAGCAGCCCAGGGCCCGGCCAGGGACGTGAAAAACTGTTTTTT. Translated, it gives CASSPGPGQGREKLFF.

The V call is TRBV5-1, the J call TRBJ2-1; a weak D match, TRBD1 (6 bases). The CDR3 loop spans 14 amino acids. Trimming left V 2 bases short and J 7 bases short, with 13 bases between. In germline, CDR1 is SGHRS, CDR2 YFSETQ. The CDR3 DNA reads as TGCGCCAGCAGCTTCAACAGGGCTACTAATGAGCAGTTCTTC. Protein product: CASSFNRATNEQFF.

This clonotype was counted a single time. This chain connects TRBV20-1 to TRBJ2-1, with a weak D call TRBD2 (5 bases). The CDR3 spans 15 residues. V lost 2 bases, J lost 10 bases, and 21 bases lay in between. Per the germline V gene, CDR1 is DFQATT and CDR2 is SNEGSKA (reference sequence). CDR3 bases: TGCAGTGCTAGATCTTACGACGGGGTAACCTACGAGCAGTTCTTC. It encodes CSARSYDGVTYEQFF.

The chain employs TRBV5-1 and TRBJ2-5; possible D gene TRBD1, 6 bases. V gave up 4 bases and J gave up 5 bases, with 15 bases separating them. CDR1 and CDR2 from the germline V gene are SGHRS and YFSETQ. There are 14 residues in the CDR3. CDR3 coding DNA: TGCGCCAGCAGCAAATCACAGGGTCGGGAGACCCAGTACTTC. Protein sequence: CASSKSQGRETQYF.

The chain has TRBV10-3 and TRBJ1-2; TRBD1 aligns across 8 bases. Per germline, CDR1 ENHRY and CDR2 SYGVKD. This CDR3 comprises 14 residues. V shed 7 bases, J shed 4 bases, and the junction held 8 bases outside the gene matches. The CDR3 DNA follows: TGTGCCATCACCCTAGGACAGGGACCCTATGGCTACACCTTC. This translates into CAITLGQGPYGYTF.

The genes are TRBV28 and TRBJ1-3; maybe TRBD1 (5 bases). The V end lost 4 bases, the J end lost 2 bases, and 12 bases lay between the germline ends. Germline V gene lookup returns CDR1 MDHEN and CDR2 SYDVKM. The CDR3 has 15 amino acids. CDR3 residues: CASSSPTEAGNTIYF. The CDR3 DNA reads TGTGCCAGCAGTTCCCCGACAGAGGCTGGAAACACCATATATTTT.

V usage is TRBV20-1 and J usage is TRBJ1-2; D perhaps matches TRBD1 (5 bases). V lost 3 bases and J lost 6, with 11 bases in between. This CDR3 spans 12 amino acids. Germline V gives CDR1 DFQATT, CDR2 SNEGSKA (reference sequence). The CDR3 bases are TGCAGTGCTAGTCCGGGGCTGGATGGCTACACCTTC. Encoded protein: CSASPGLDGYTF.

V and J are TRBV20-1 and TRBJ1-4; D remains ambiguous. The germline gives CDR1 DFQATT, CDR2 SNEGSKA (reference sequence). Trimming took off 6 bases at V and 4 bases at J, with 15 bases between the two ends. CDR3 length: 14 residues. CDR3 region: CSAPLGRINEKLFF. The DNA of the CDR3 is TGCAGTGCCCCTCTAGGCCGGATTAATGAAAAACTGTTTTTT.

The chain combines TRBV25-1 with TRBJ2-7; D is unclear. Trimming removed 7 bases at V and 3 bases at J, with 16 bases between. Germline V gene sequence: CDR1 MGHDK, CDR2 SYGVNS. The CDR3 is 14 amino acids. The CDR3 DNA reads as TGTGCCAGCAATGTATACTTCCTGCACTACGAGCAGTACTTC. Translating it yields CASNVYFLHYEQYF.

The chain recombines TRBV7-6 with TRBJ2-1; D possibly corresponds to TRBD2 (6 bases). Germline CDR1 and CDR2: SGHVS and FNYEAQ. The CDR3 consists of 16 residues. V lost 4 bases, J lost 0 bases, and 13 bases lay in between. In nucleotides, the CDR3 is TGTGCCAGCAGCTCGCGGGAATTAAGCTCCTACAATGAGCAGTTCTTC. Translation: CASSSRELSSYNEQFF.

This clonotype has a handful of counts. V gene TRBV20-1 combines with J gene TRBJ1-2; tentatively, D is TRBD1 (5 bases). V lost 0 bases and J lost 8, with 19 bases in between. This CDR3 is 15 amino acids long. Germline-derived CDR1 and CDR2 are DFQATT and SNEGSKA (reference sequence). Here the CDR3 reads CSARDMGGGNLGYTF. The DNA for the CDR3 is TGCAGTGCTAGAGATATGGGGGGGGGTAATTTAGGCTACACCTTC.

V usage is TRBV10-2 and J usage is TRBJ2-1; the D is unclear. Germline V gene sequence: CDR1 WSHSY, CDR2 SAAADI. V was clipped by 2 bases and J by 8 bases, with 16 bases between them. The CDR3 is 15 residues long. CDR3: CASSEGVEVGYEQFF. CDR3 bases: TGCGCCAGCAGTGAGGGGGTAGAAGTGGGTTATGAGCAGTTCTTC.

This sequence joins TRBV15 and TRBJ2-5, with 9 bases matching TRBD1. CDR3 length: 16 amino acids. Germline CDR1 is LNHNV and CDR2 is YYDKDF (reference sequence). V dropped 8 bases and J dropped 3; count of bases not matched to a gene: 13. CDR3 coding DNA: TGTGCCACCCAAGAAGGGACAGGGAGGGATAAAGAGACCCAGTACTTC. This sequence encodes CATQEGTGRDKETQYF.

This clonotype was detected only a few times. The chain joins TRBV29-1 to TRBJ2-1; TRBD2 agrees at 13 bases. The CDR3 is 18 amino acids. In germline, CDR1 is SQVTM, CDR2 ANQGSEA. V gave up 6 bases and J gave up 0 bases; unmatched junction bases: 11. CDR3: CSVDYGGLAGSSYNEQFF. CDR3 nucleotides: TGCAGCGTAGACTACGGGGGACTAGCGGGGAGCTCCTACAATGAGCAGTTCTTC.

V is TRBV27 and J is TRBJ2-1; 9 bases map to TRBD2. After removal of 2 bases from V and 6 bases from J, the junction contained 8 bases not matched to a gene. CDR3 length: 16 residues. Germline V gives CDR1 MNHEY, CDR2 SMNVEV (reference sequence). The CDR3: CASSLGIAGAFNEQFF. As DNA, the CDR3 is TGTGCCAGCAGTTTAGGCATAGCGGGGGCCTTCAATGAGCAGTTCTTC.

This clonotype was observed a handful of times. This sequence joins TRBV3-1 and TRBJ2-2, with D possibly matching TRBD1 (6 bases). V dropped 1 base and J dropped 2 bases, with 11 bases sitting between them. This CDR3 has 16 residues. Germline values: CDR1 LGHDT, CDR2 YNNKEL (reference sequence). Here the CDR3 reads CASSQGQGGNTGELFF. The CDR3 DNA sequence: TGTGCCAGCAGCCAAGGACAAGGGGGTAACACCGGGGAGCTGTTTTTT.

The V and J genes are TRBV9 and TRBJ2-1; D uncertain. Germline V gene data show CDR1 as SGDLS and CDR2 as YYNGEE. Trimming took off 3 bases at V and 8 bases at J, with 18 bases between the two ends. The CDR3 has 15 residues. The CDR3 spells CASSARWSSSYEQFF. CDR3 in DNA: TGTGCCAGCAGCGCCCGCTGGTCCTCATCCTATGAGCAGTTCTTC.

CDR3 nucleotides: TGTGCCACCCCACCTCGGACATACATGGGGGCCCAAGAGACCCAGTACTTC. Its protein is CATPPRTYMGAQETQYF. V usage is TRBV15 and J usage is TRBJ2-5; a weak D match, TRBD1 (6 bases). V shed 8 bases and J shed 1 base, with 23 bases lying between them. The CDR3 loop spans 17 amino acids. Germline loops: CDR1 LNHNV, CDR2 YYDKDF (reference sequence). The entire variable domain, with the rest obtained from reference TRBV15 and TRBJ2-5, is as follows: DAMVIQNPRYQVTQFGKPVTLSCSQTLNHNVMYWYQQKSSQAPKLLFHYYDKDFNNEADTPDNFQSRRPNTSFCFLDIRSPGLGDTAMYLCATPPRTYMGAQETQYFGPGTRLLVL.

The chain recombines TRBV28 with TRBJ2-1; 11 nucleotides match TRBD1. CDR1 and CDR2 (germline): MDHEN, SYDVKM. The CDR3 loop spans 15 amino acids. V lost 3 bases and J lost 8; bases outside the gene matches: 6. CDR3 sequence (DNA): TGTGCCAGCAGTTTGGGGACAGGGGGTCGGGATGAGCAGTTCTTC. Its translation: CASSLGTGGRDEQFF.

This sequence joins TRBV5-5 and TRBJ1-1; D is uncertain. This CDR3 is 15 amino acids long. Trimming removed 1 base from V and 1 base from J, with 11 bases in between. Germline CDR1 SGHKS, CDR2 YYEKEE (reference sequence). The CDR3 loop reads CASSLSGEPNTEAFF. CDR3 nucleotides: TGTGCCAGCAGCTTGAGTGGCGAGCCGAACACTGAAGCTTTCTTT.

The J gene is TRBJ1-1, the V gene TRBV6-6, with no clear D. The CDR3 has 13 residues. Deletions cut 3 bases from V and 6 bases from J, with 11 bases between. Per the germline V gene, CDR1 is MNHNY and CDR2 is SVGAGI (reference sequence). The CDR3 reads CASSYLAYAEAFF. For the CDR3, the DNA is TGTGCCAGCAGTTATCTGGCTTACGCTGAAGCTTTCTTT.

The chain combines TRBV4-1 with TRBJ2-5; 7 bases are a match to TRBD2. V was pared by 0 bases and J by 1 base, with 8 bases of the junction left unmatched. CDR1 and CDR2 (germline): MGHRA, YSYEKL. This CDR3 region has 17 residues. This CDR3 reads CASSQERTRPIQETQYF. In DNA form, the CDR3 reads TGCGCCAGCAGCCAAGAAAGGACTAGACCCATCCAAGAGACCCAGTACTTC.